This T cell receptor beta chain was sequenced during a study of cytomegalovirus exposure and HLA in healthy donors (dated by TCRdb to about 2017). Describing the broader study: An earlier analysis of some 500 of the donors reported 250 to 350 Gb of sequence data and 100 million to 140 million unique TCR beta sequences from about 200 million T cells. Genome-wide SNP genotypes for about three fifths of the 666 donors were used in a later genetic analysis, which treated that subset as a discovery cohort. To decide whether each TCR beta V gene segment behaved as functional or pseudogenic, an earlier analysis of some 600 of the donors relied on high-throughput TCR beta sequencing. HLA typing included class I and class II loci at four-digit resolution. The aim of the study was to test whether cataloging public T cell receptors could identify signatures of past pathogen exposure. Rather than drawing on any new phenotypic data, the later analysis identified candidate immune exposures from TCR beta sequences and the way those sequences occurred across donors. Across 398 genotyped donors of the cohort, an average of about 240,000 unique TCR beta nucleotide sequences per donor were sequenced, and approximately 17% of those sequences were non-productive. Roughly five DR-DQ haplotypes were handled as single units for association and clustering, since linkage in the cohort was strong. The study profiled the T cell repertoires of about 720 subjects by immunosequencing and related them to cytomegalovirus serostatus. In a later analysis, previously published TCR beta repertoires from 666 donors were re-analyzed and high-resolution HLA genotyping was added so that TCR occurrence patterns could be studied. Approximately 300 gigabases of sequencing data and approximately 93 million unique TCR sequences were included in an early release covering about 700 HLA-typed donors. The study combined high-throughput TCR immunosequencing, statistical association of individual TCRs with disease status, and machine learning to predict cytomegalovirus infection status. Besides the first cohort of some 670 subjects, a separate validation cohort made up of roughly 130 different subjects was used. Of the roughly 410 genotyped donors, more than 75% were placed in the genetic ancestry cluster associated with self-reported Caucasian donors. The number of typed donors differed by locus: roughly 620-640 for A, B, C, DRB1 and DQB1; about 520 for DQA1; 606 for DPA1; and about 470 for DPB1. Donor age, sex, ethnicity and CMV serostatus were compiled together with the repertoire data. Every repertoire in the discovery cohort had been generated on one and the same sequencing platform.

Library preparation employed the immunoSEQ multiplex PCR assay. The multiplex PCR relied on a mix of 60 forward primers for TCR Vbeta segments and 13 reverse primers for TCR Jbeta segments. A multiplex PCR assay on genomic DNA amplified the CDR3 region of rearranged TCR beta genes. On the Illumina HiSeq System, the amplified TCR beta libraries were sequenced as 87-base-pair reads. On the study's bioinformatics: A later analysis counted about 80 million unique TCR beta chains across the 666 repertoires, and about 10 million of these chains were shared by at least two donors. Raw reads were error-corrected and collapsed into unique sequences by a nearest-neighbor algorithm in which closely related sequences were merged to remove PCR and sequencing errors. CDR3 sequences were aligned to IMGT reference sequences to assign V, D and J gene segments. For a sequence to be retained, at least a six-nucleotide match to both a V gene segment and a J gene segment was required. A rearrangement counted as productive if the CDR3 had no stop codons and remained in frame with V and J, and every other rearrangement counted as non-productive. Following IMGT convention, CDR3 was defined as the stretch from the second conserved V-encoded cysteine up to the conserved J-encoded phenylalanine. The earlier analysis of some 600 of the donors excluded sequences that lacked an unambiguous match to a single V gene segment. In an earlier analysis of approximately 550 of the donors, V segments were called functional above 56.7% productive rearrangements and were called segregating when the between-donor standard deviation exceeded 5%. A statistical classification framework was developed to diagnose cytomegalovirus status using the catalog of TCR beta chain sequences. In a later analysis, V and J genes were assigned by comparing TCR nucleotide sequences against IMGT/GENE-DB human TR gene sequences. In a later analysis, CDR3 sequences and most-parsimonious VDJ recombination scenarios were assigned using the TCRdist pipeline. In a later analysis, each TCR beta chain was defined by its CDR3 amino acid sequence together with its V-gene family, and reads without a unique V-gene family were excluded. As a way to deal with suspected cross-contamination and a sequencing artifact, a later analysis dropped more than 500 nucleotide sequences that were highly shared and had low generation probability. In a later analysis, a clonal expansion index was calculated for each public chain from normalized within-repertoire ranks of inferred template counts. Generation probabilities in a later analysis came from a VDJ recombination model fitted to out-of-frame rearrangements, and those results were checked against IGoR. Hypergeometric tests were used in a later analysis to score TCR-TCR, TCR-HLA and TCR-CMV co-occurrence, with a repertoire-size bias correction applied to the TCR pairs. A later analysis estimated false discovery rates by permuting HLA or CMV assignments 20 times. A later analysis grouped co-occurring TCRs with DBSCAN, adding TCRdist sequence similarity when clustering within HLA-allele-positive subsets. For co-occurrence clustering, repertoires with fewer than 30,000 or more than 120,000 public chains were excluded, along with 5 or 6 repertoires with anomalous nucleotide sharing. TCRdb provides this immuneACCESS table in a form limited to in-frame rearrangements. Some clones are lacking; in checked studies, under half of them reflect an unresolved V gene, and why the rest are absent is not known. The D gene and trimming were derived from the DNA, and the V and J assignments and clone size from that table. The sample contains 150,000 to 200,000 clones, 75% to 85% of them found a single time. Around 1.4% of the sample rests with the top ten.

Findings and caveats that apply to the study as a whole: For the cohort, immune exposure information was limited to CMV serostatus. Some IMGT-functional V segments, including TRBV6-2 and TRBV6-3, could not be distinguished by the 87-base-pair reads and were therefore excluded. V-gene and J-gene trimming of TCR beta chains was associated with a missense DCLRE1C variant in a later genetic analysis, and the association was replicated in an independent cohort. HLA typing was unavailable for some donors at each locus, so association tests used only the typed subset. It was suggested by the authors that the approach could potentially be generalized to other disease states and immunological phenotypes. In this cohort, only TCR beta chains were sequenced, and detectable features were limited by the absence of alpha or paired-chain data. At a false discovery rate of 0.05, a later analysis linked some 17,000 TCR beta sequences to specific HLA alleles. In an earlier analysis of about 600 of the donors, most TCR beta V segments appeared in productive rearrangements about 87% or about 30% of the time, broadly matching IMGT annotations. Three of the identified cytomegalovirus-associated TCR beta chains were confirmed in vitro to be specific for cytomegalovirus antigens. In a later analysis, the rate of TCR association differed among HLA loci, with DRB1 alleles having the most associated TCRs and HLA-C alleles having the fewest. Presence/absence analyses assumed roughly uniform sequencing depth across donors, an assumption that may not hold. According to a later analysis, most CMV-associated TCR beta chains appeared to be HLA-restricted, and the HLA associations seemed to be driven largely by CMV exposure. Several of the top co-occurrence clusters appeared to be linked to parvovirus B19, influenza, CMV and Epstein-Barr virus, according to a later analysis. Most TCR sequences were seen in very few donors, while some public TCRs were found in many individuals. Because counts were too low, some 16 rarely observed V segments, including chromosome 9 orphons, were excluded from the earlier analysis of a few hundred of the donors. The classifier was reported to diagnose cytomegalovirus status with high specificity and sensitivity in both the original and validation cohorts. A cluster of highly shared sequence variants was judged likely to represent a technical artifact of the sequencing pipeline. A later analysis found that HLA-associated TCR beta chains were more clonally expanded and had lower generation probabilities than equally common non-associated chains. Correlated functional status among segregating V segments might be attributable to linkage disequilibrium, but an unknown experimental factor could not be ruled out. When HLA alleles, especially DR and DQ, strongly co-occurred, attributing TCR associations to individual alleles was difficult. A further reported finding was that TCR beta sequences accurately predicted the HLA-A and HLA-B alleles for most subjects in the first cohort. A later genetic analysis reported fewer N-insertions in productive TCRs among donors in an Asian-associated ancestry cluster than the roughly 620-donor mean. A total of 150 to 200 TCR beta chains were listed by the study as associated with cytomegalovirus.

In total, more than 500 healthy bone marrow donors made up the cohort. All cohort members were sampled while nominally healthy, although unrecorded immune exposures were likely present. The donor tested CMV seronegative and was one of the 352 seronegative cohort members. Each donor provided a peripheral blood sample, and peripheral blood mononuclear cells were used for TCR beta sequencing. Genomic DNA was extracted from the blood cell samples with the Qiagen DNeasy Blood Extraction Kit. Based on the germline V gene (reference sequence), the CDR1 and CDR2 sequences are LNHDA and SQIVND. The CDR3 sequence holds 14 residues, the cysteine and phenylalanine included. Only CDR3 DNA is held: 42 bases, read in frame from base 1. After removal of 7 bases from V and 7 bases from J, the junction retains 8 bases not matched to a gene. In the case of this clone: No antigen is known for it. The sample holds no much larger clone one base away, and base qualities are not on file.

Material for sequencing was PBMCs. The V and J segments used are TRBV19 and TRBJ1-5, with 9 bases matching TRBD1. The TCR comes from a woman aged 45-59 years in good health and CMV-seronegative. The CDR3 region: CASKGQGRGQPQHF. The nucleotide sequence is given as TGTGCCAGTAAGGGACAGGGAAGGGGCCAGCCCCAGCATTTT.